These 19 T cell receptor beta chains came from one sample sequenced in a study of T cells after yellow fever vaccination. TCRdb used MiXCR to reprocess the 5' RACE reads, holding one entry per CDR3 protein. The top ten hold under 45% of the sample, which has under 90,000 distinct CDR3 sequences, less than 8.5% seen once. This specimen consisted of CD8+ T cells sorted from PBMCs, obtained roughly 45 days after the first yellow fever vaccination. These receptors were obtained from a man younger than 30 who received the YFV17D yellow fever vaccine.

There are many counts of this clonotype. This chain joins TRBV11-2 and TRBJ2-2; tentative D call: TRBD1 (6 bases). Trimming removed 1 base from V and 3 bases from J, with 15 bases in between. This CDR3 has 17 residues. Germline assignment: CDR1 SGHAT and CDR2 FQNNGV. The CDR3 is CASSLGSGGRDTGELFF. The DNA for the CDR3 is TGTGCCAGCAGCTTAGGATCTGGGGGCAGGGACACCGGGGAGCTGTTTTTT.

This clonotype was recorded many times. The rearrangement joins TRBV24-1 to TRBJ2-1; possibly TRBD1 or TRBD2 for D (5 bases each). V gave up 3 bases and J gave up 0 bases, with 14 bases separating them. The CDR3 is 17 residues long. CDR1 and CDR2 from the germline V gene are KGHDR and SFDVKD. CDR3 DNA: TGTGCCACCAGTGATGGGACGACCTCTAGCTCCTACAATGAGCAGTTCTTC. It is translated as CATSDGTTSSSYNEQFF.

The rearrangement uses TRBV7-9 and TRBJ2-5, with D perhaps TRBD1 or TRBD2 (5 bases each). The CDR3 has 14 residues. CDR1 and CDR2 (germline): SEHNR, FQNEAQ (reference sequence). Trimming cost V 6 bases and J 5 bases, with 16 bases left between them. The CDR3 DNA reads as TGTGCCAGCAGGATCGGGGACCCTCGTGAGACCCAGTACTTC. Its translation: CASRIGDPRETQYF.

J is TRBJ2-1 and V is TRBV20-1; a weak D match, TRBD1 (6 bases). Germline assignment: CDR1 DFQATT and CDR2 SNEGSKA (reference sequence). This CDR3 comprises 15 residues. V was trimmed by 0 bases and J by 2 bases, leaving 11 bases between them. The CDR3 is CSARDRDKAYNEQFF. The CDR3 coding sequence is TGCAGTGCTAGAGACCGGGACAAAGCCTACAATGAGCAGTTCTTC.

This clonotype showed up just a few times. This chain uses TRBV5-1 with TRBJ1-4; 9 nucleotides line up with TRBD1. The CDR3 runs to 17 residues. Trimming at V came to 0 bases and at J to 0 bases, leaving 3 bases not matched to a gene. Looked up from germline, CDR1 is SGHRS and CDR2 is YFSETQ. The CDR3, as DNA: TGCGCCAGCAGCTTGGGAACAGGGGGCGCAACTAATGAAAAACTGTTTTTT. Protein: CASSLGTGGATNEKLFF.

CDR3 DNA sequence: TGTGCCAGCAGCCCACGGACTAGCCGCCAAATCTACAATGAGCAGTTCTTC. Translation gives CASSPRTSRQIYNEQFF. V usage is TRBV11-3 and J usage is TRBJ2-1, with TRBD2 matching over 8 bases. The junction had 12 bases not matched to a gene; V was cut back by 5 bases and J by 3 bases. The CDR3 extends over 17 amino acids. Germline assignment: CDR1 SGHNT and CDR2 YENEEA.

Only a few counts were recorded for this clonotype. V usage is TRBV29-1 and J usage is TRBJ2-1; 8 nucleotides match TRBD2. Per germline, CDR1 SQVTM and CDR2 ANQGSEA. The V and J ends lost 0 bases and 3 bases, in that order; junction bases with no gene match: 4. The CDR3 consists of 15 residues. Here the CDR3 DNA reads TGCAGCGTTGAAGAAGGCCGGGGGGGCTACAATGAGCAGTTCTTC. The encoded protein is CSVEEGRGGYNEQFF.

The V and J genes are TRBV7-9 and TRBJ2-1; D may be TRBD2 (5 bases). The V end was cut by 7 bases, the J end by 7 bases, with 14 bases between. In germline, CDR1 is SEHNR, CDR2 FQNEAQ (reference sequence). The CDR3 is 13 amino acids. CDR3: CASTELLVNEQFF. DNA for the CDR3: TGTGCCAGCACCGAATTACTAGTTAATGAGCAGTTCTTC.

This rearrangement joins TRBV23-1 to TRBJ2-1; a weak D match, TRBD1 (6 bases). TRBV23-1 is an ORF, with its function uncertain. This CDR3 contains 16 residues. The V and J ends lost 0 bases and 5 bases respectively, with 14 bases between them. CDR3 sequence: CASSQSQMPGDNEQFF. The CDR3 DNA reads TGCGCCAGCAGTCAATCCCAGATGCCAGGGGACAATGAGCAGTTCTTC.

In this sample, this clonotype turned up many times. The chain is built from TRBV29-1 and TRBJ1-2; TRBD1 aligns across 7 bases. Germline assignment: CDR1 SQVTM and CDR2 ANQGSEA. The length of the CDR3 is 11 residues. CDR3 protein: CKGQDVYGYTF. CDR3 nucleotides: TGCAAAGGACAGGACGTCTATGGCTACACCTTC.

The V call is TRBV6-1, the J call TRBJ1-6; D gene unclear. This CDR3 spans 11 amino acids. Germline-derived CDR1 and CDR2 are MNHNS and SASEGT. The V end was cut by 4 bases, the J end by 14 bases, with 9 bases between. CDR3 nucleotides: TGTGCCAGCAGTGCCCCAGAAACCCTCCACTTT. Protein product: CASSAPETLHF.

This clonotype was found many times. The V call is TRBV15, the J call TRBJ2-1, with 10 bases aligning to TRBD2. J was trimmed by 2 bases and V by 0 bases; bases with no gene match: 1. The CDR3 is 16 residues long. Germline lookup yields CDR1 LNHNV and CDR2 YYDKDF (reference sequence). The CDR3 nucleotides are TGTGCCACCAGCAGAGAGAGCGGGGGGGCCTACAATGAGCAGTTCTTC. Residues: CATSRESGGAYNEQFF.

This clonotype came up many times. The chain employs TRBV7-9 and TRBJ2-1; 9 bases fit TRBD1. CDR3 size: 15 residues. Unmatched junction bases numbered 9, after V lost 6 bases and J lost 6 bases. Germline CDR1 is SEHNR and CDR2 is FQNEAQ (reference sequence). CDR3 region: CASRKTGGILNEQFF. CDR3 sequence (DNA): TGTGCCAGCAGAAAGACAGGGGGAATCCTCAATGAGCAGTTCTTC.

The rearrangement joins TRBV6-1 to TRBJ1-2; 8 bases fit TRBD1. The CDR3 loop spans 14 amino acids. The V gene's germline CDR1 is MNHNS and CDR2 SASEGT. J gave up 3 bases and V 6 bases, and 6 bases lay outside the gene matches. The CDR3 DNA reads as TGTGCCAGCAGAGTGACAGGGGTTGACTATGGCTACACCTTC. This translates into CASRVTGVDYGYTF.

This clonotype was found many times. The rearrangement links TRBV10-2 to TRBJ2-3; D not resolved. V was cut by 3 bases and J by 2 bases, with 6 bases left in between. The CDR3 has 13 residues. CDR1 is WSHSY and CDR2 is SAAADI in the germline V gene. CDR3 region: CASSEGFTDTQYF. The CDR3 nucleotides are TGCGCCAGCAGTGAAGGTTTCACAGATACGCAGTATTTT.

V gene TRBV29-1 combines with J gene TRBJ1-1; possibly TRBD1 for D (6 bases). Deletions cut 6 bases from V and 0 bases from J, with 11 bases between. This CDR3 region has 13 residues. Germline CDR1 and CDR2: SQVTM and ANQGSEA. CDR3 loop: CSVPGTLNTEAFF. The CDR3 bases are TGCAGCGTCCCCGGGACACTGAACACTGAAGCTTTCTTT.

This clonotype was counted many times. The chain links TRBV6-4 to TRBJ1-2, with D possibly matching TRBD1 (5 bases). Trimming removed 1 base from V and 7 bases from J, with 19 bases in between. The CDR3 is 16 amino acids. Germline CDR1 and CDR2: MRHNA and SNTAGT. As DNA, the CDR3 is TGTGCCAGCAGTGACTTGGACACTACTAACTGGCGTGGCTACACCTTC. It yields the protein CASSDLDTTNWRGYTF.

This clonotype was picked up many times. The V gene is TRBV6-6, the J gene TRBJ1-5; D is perhaps TRBD1 (6 bases). The germline V gene has CDR1 MNHNY and CDR2 SVGAGI (reference sequence). The CDR3 length is 13 residues. V dropped 6 bases and J dropped 6 bases, with 12 bases sitting between them. DNA for the CDR3: TGTGCCAGCAGGGGGACAAATAGTCAGCCCCAGCATTTT. Translating gives CASRGTNSQPQHF.

This chain uses TRBV11-2 with TRBJ1-1; D gene unclear. This CDR3 contains 14 residues. Germline CDR1 and CDR2: SGHAT and FQNNGV. V dropped 1 base and J dropped 0 bases, with 6 bases sitting between them. CDR3: CASSLGRLNTEAFF. CDR3 DNA sequence: TGTGCCAGCAGCTTAGGACGGTTGAACACTGAAGCTTTCTTT.